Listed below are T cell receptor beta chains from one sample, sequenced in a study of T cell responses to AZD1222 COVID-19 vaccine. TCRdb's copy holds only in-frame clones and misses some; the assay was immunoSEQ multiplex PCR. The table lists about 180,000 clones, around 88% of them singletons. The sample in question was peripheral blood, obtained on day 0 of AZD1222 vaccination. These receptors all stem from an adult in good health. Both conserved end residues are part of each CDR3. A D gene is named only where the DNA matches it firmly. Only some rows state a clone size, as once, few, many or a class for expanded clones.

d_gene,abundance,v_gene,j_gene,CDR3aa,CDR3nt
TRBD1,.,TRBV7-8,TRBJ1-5,CASSSTGAINQPQHF,TGTGCCAGCAGTTCCACAGGGGCTATTAATCAGCCCCAGCATTTT
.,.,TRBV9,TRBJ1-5,CASSTSGEQPQHF,TGTGCCAGCAGCACCTCAGGGGAACAGCCCCAGCATTTT
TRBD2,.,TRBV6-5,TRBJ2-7,CASSTTGGQEQYF,TGTGCCAGCTCAACGACGGGGGGGCAAGAGCAGTACTTC
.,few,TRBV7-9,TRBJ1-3,CASTHLEFSGNTIYF,TGTGCCAGCACACACCTGGAGTTCTCTGGAAACACCATATATTTT
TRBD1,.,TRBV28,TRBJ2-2,CASRRRDRFNTGELFF,TGTGCCAGCAGGCGCCGGGACAGATTTAACACCGGGGAGCTGTTTTTT
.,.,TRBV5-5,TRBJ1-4,CASSFARGSGEKLFF,TGTGCCAGCAGCTTCGCCCGGGGGTCTGGGGAAAAACTGTTTTTT
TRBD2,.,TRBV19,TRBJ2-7,CASSTAGSSYEQYF,TGTGCCAGTAGTACAGCGGGGTCCTCCTACGAGCAGTACTTC
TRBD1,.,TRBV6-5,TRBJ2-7,CASSYVGQPSYEQYF,TGTGCCAGCAGTTACGTGGGACAGCCTTCCTACGAGCAGTACTTC
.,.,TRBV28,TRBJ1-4,CASNFVEDEKLFF,TGTGCCAGCAACTTCGTCGAGGATGAAAAACTGTTTTTT
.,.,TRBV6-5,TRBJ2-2,CASSRDHYTGELFF,TGTGCCAGCAGTCGGGACCATTACACCGGGGAGCTGTTTTTT
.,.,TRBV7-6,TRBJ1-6,CASSLGSKYNSPLHF,TGTGCCAGCAGCTTGGGATCAAAATATAATTCACCCCTCCACTTT
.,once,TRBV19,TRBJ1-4,CASRAEVKSTNEKLFF,TGTGCCAGTAGGGCGGAAGTAAAATCAACTAATGAAAAACTGTTTTTT
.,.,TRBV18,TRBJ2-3,CASSPSARTDTQYF,TGTGCCAGCTCACCATCGGCTCGCACAGATACGCAGTATTTT
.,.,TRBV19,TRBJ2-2,CASSIGGAGELFF,TGTGCCAGTAGTATAGGTGGTGCCGGGGAGCTGTTTTTT
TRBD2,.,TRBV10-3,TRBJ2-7,CAISEGLAAFYEQYF,TGTGCCATCAGTGAGGGACTAGCGGCATTCTACGAGCAGTACTTC
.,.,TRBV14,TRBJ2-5,CASSLITGSQETQYF,TGTGCCAGCAGCCTTATTACCGGGTCCCAAGAGACCCAGTACTTC
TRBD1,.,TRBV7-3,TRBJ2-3,CASSLKSGGRDTQYF,TGTGCCAGCAGCTTAAAGTCAGGGGGCAGGGATACGCAGTATTTT
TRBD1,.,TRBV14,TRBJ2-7,CASSQVQGIHEQYF,TGTGCCAGCAGCCAAGTACAGGGGATCCACGAGCAGTACTTC
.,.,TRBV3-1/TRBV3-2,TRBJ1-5,CASSQDNQPQHF,TGTGCCAGCAGCCAAGATAACCAGCCCCAGCATTTT
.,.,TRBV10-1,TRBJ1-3,CARGDTIYF,TGCGCCAGGGGTGACACCATATATTTT
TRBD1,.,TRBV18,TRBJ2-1,CASSPGTGHEQFF,TGTGCCAGCTCACCCGGGACAGGGCACGAGCAGTTCTTC
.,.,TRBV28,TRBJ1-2,CASSRRGMDYGYTF,TGTGCCAGCTCGCGTCGAGGGATGGACTATGGCTACACCTTC
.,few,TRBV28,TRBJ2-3,CASSPYTDTQYF,TGTGCCAGCAGTCCCTACACAGATACGCAGTATTTT
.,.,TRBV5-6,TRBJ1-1,CASSLDSDTEAFF,TGTGCCAGCAGCTTGGACAGCGACACTGAAGCTTTCTTT
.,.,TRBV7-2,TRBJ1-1,CASSLEWLNTEAFF,TGTGCCAGCAGCTTAGAATGGTTGAACACTGAAGCTTTCTTT
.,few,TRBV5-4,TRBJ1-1,CASSSVGQITEAFF,TGTGCCAGCAGCTCGGTAGGGCAGATCACTGAAGCTTTCTTT
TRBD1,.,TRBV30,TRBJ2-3,CAWSDTGDRTDTQYF,TGTGCCTGGAGCGATACAGGGGATCGCACAGATACGCAGTATTTT
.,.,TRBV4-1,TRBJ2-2,CASSHVLSTGELFF,TGCGCCAGCAGCCATGTGTTGTCCACCGGGGAGCTGTTTTTT
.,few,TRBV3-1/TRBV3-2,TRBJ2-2,CASSQDLQRPNTGELFF,TGTGCCAGCAGCCAAGATTTACAGCGCCCCAACACCGGGGAGCTGTTTTTT
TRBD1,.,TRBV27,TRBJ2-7,CASSPRSGTGLSPSSYF,TGTGCCAGCAGTCCCAGGTCCGGGACAGGACTTTCTCCAAGCAGTTACTTC
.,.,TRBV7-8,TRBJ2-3,CASSSRRGASTDTQYF,TGTGCCAGCAGCTCACGTCGGGGGGCCAGCACAGATACGCAGTATTTT
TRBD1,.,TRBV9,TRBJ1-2,CASSVGAGGRGYGYTF,TGTGCCAGCAGCGTAGGAGCAGGGGGTCGGGGCTATGGCTACACCTTC
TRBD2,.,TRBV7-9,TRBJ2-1,CASSSAGASYNEQFF,TGTGCCAGCAGTTCAGCGGGGGCCTCCTACAATGAGCAGTTCTTC
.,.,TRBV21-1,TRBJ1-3,CASSGVCSGNTIYF,TGTGCCAGCAGCGGGGTTTGCTCTGGAAACACCATATATTTT
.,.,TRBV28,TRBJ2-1,CASSNPNGGNEQFF,TGTGCCAGCAGTAATCCCAACGGGGGTAATGAGCAGTTCTTC